A single sample is the source of the 28 T cell receptor beta chains below, sequenced in a study of CD8 T cells in Susac syndrome. With random hexamers, reverse transcription was performed on roughly 0.5 to 1 ug of RNA. TCRdb ran MiXCR on the immunoSEQ multiplex PCR reads and lists one entry per CDR3 protein. Of 120,000 or so distinct CDR3 sequences listed, 85% to 95% are singletons. Sequencing was performed on CD8+ T cells from PBMCs. These receptors were obtained from a human donor with Susac syndrome.

This chain connects TRBV20-1 to TRBJ2-7; 7 positions match TRBD1. Germline trimming cut 6 bases from V and 0 bases from J; bases unmatched to any gene: 5. CDR1 DFQATT and CDR2 SNEGSKA come from the germline V gene (reference sequence). This CDR3 is built from 13 residues. CDR3 DNA sequence: TGCAGTGCCTGGGACAGAAGCTCCTACGAGCAGTACTTC. Its translation is CSAWDRSSYEQYF.

The chain combines TRBV25-1 with TRBJ1-2; a weak D match, TRBD1 (5 bases). Trimming left V 2 bases short and J 3 bases short, with 13 bases between. CDR3 size: 15 residues. Per the germline V gene, CDR1 is MGHDK and CDR2 is SYGVNS. Written as DNA, the CDR3 is TGTGCCAGCAGTGAACGGGGCCCCTCGGACTATGGCTACACCTTC. This translates into CASSERGPSDYGYTF.

This clonotype has a single count. This CDR3 is CASSQAGLAGGSAYEQYF. The CDR3 DNA reads TGTGCCAGCAGCCAAGCCGGACTAGCGGGGGGGAGCGCCTACGAGCAGTACTTC. This chain joins TRBV4-2 and TRBJ2-7, with TRBD2 identical over 15 bases. CDR3 size: 18 residues. The V and J ends lost 1 base and 2 bases, in that order; junction bases with no gene match: 6. In germline, CDR1 is LGHNA, CDR2 YNFKEQ.

The chain links TRBV19 to TRBJ2-2; D is ambiguous. CDR1 and CDR2 (germline): LNHDA, SQIVND (reference sequence). Between the trimmed V and J ends, which lost 2 bases and 4 bases, there was a span of 17 bases. This CDR3 has 17 residues. The CDR3 DNA reads as TGTGCCAGTAGTATAACCCCTATAGGGCTCAGCACCGGGGAGCTGTTTTTT. This codes for CASSITPIGLSTGELFF.

In this sample, this clonotype turned up once. The chain employs TRBV9 and TRBJ2-3; 9 bases fit TRBD1. Trimming took 2 bases from V and 4 from J; bases not matched to a gene: 5. The CDR3 has 15 amino acids. Germline lookup yields CDR1 SGDLS and CDR2 YYNGEE. CDR3: CASSVGTGKADTQYF. The CDR3 DNA reads as TGTGCCAGCAGCGTGGGGACAGGGAAGGCAGATACGCAGTATTTT.

This clonotype was counted only a few times. This chain connects TRBV11-2 to TRBJ2-7, with D perhaps being TRBD1 or TRBD2 (6 bases each). V lost 7 bases and J 3 bases, leaving 19 bases between the germline ends. The germline gives CDR1 SGHAT, CDR2 FQNNGV. This CDR3 comprises 15 residues. The CDR3 loop reads CASTISRGVLYEQYF. For the CDR3, the DNA is TGTGCCAGCACCATATCTAGGGGGGTCCTCTACGAGCAGTACTTC. The whole variable domain, filled in from reference TRBV11-2 and TRBJ2-7, reads EAGVAQSPRYKIIEKRQSVAFWCNPISGHATLYWYQQILGQGPKLLIQFQNNGVVDDSQLPKDRFSAERLKGVDSTLKIQPAKLEDSAVYLCASTISRGVLYEQYFGPGTRLTVT.

The chain carries TRBV5-1 and TRBJ1-2; D might be TRBD1 (5 bases). The V gene's germline CDR1 is SGHRS and CDR2 YFSETQ. Trimming took 0 bases from V and 3 from J, leaving 9 bases between them. The CDR3 length is 14 residues. The CDR3 DNA is TGCGCCAGCAGCTTGGCGCAGGGTGACTATGGCTACACCTTC. Amino acids: CASSLAQGDYGYTF. The variable domain in full, with the rest retrieved from reference TRBV5-1 and TRBJ1-2, is KAGVTQTPRYLIKTRGQQVTLSCSPISGHRSVSWYQQTPGQGLQFLFEYFSETQRNKGNFPGRFSGRQFSNSRSEMNVSTLELGDSALYLCASSLAQGDYGYTFGSGTRLTVV.

The genes are TRBV6-5 and TRBJ2-1; 9 nucleotides match TRBD1. J lost 7 bases, V lost 2 bases, and 3 bases had no gene match. The germline gives CDR1 MNHEY, CDR2 SVGAGI. This CDR3 spans 14 amino acids. The CDR3 bases are TGTGCCAGCAGTTACGGACAGGGGATTAATGAGCAGTTCTTC. Residues: CASSYGQGINEQFF.

This sequence joins TRBV12-3 or TRBV12-4 and TRBJ1-5; 8 bases are shared with TRBD1. This CDR3 spans 15 amino acids. Trimming at V came to 6 bases and at J to 6 bases, leaving 10 bases not matched to a gene. The CDR3 nucleotides read TGTGCCAGCAGATCCGACAGGGGACGGAGTCAGCCCCAGCATTTT. Translation: CASRSDRGRSQPQHF.

The chain combines TRBV20-1 with TRBJ2-5; 8 bases are a match to TRBD1. The germline V gene has CDR1 DFQATT and CDR2 SNEGSKA (reference sequence). This CDR3 region has 16 residues. The V and J ends lost 3 bases and 0 bases, in that order; junction bases with no gene match: 9. CDR3 DNA sequence: TGCAGTGCTAGGGCGTTCCAGGGGGCGTACCAAGAGACCCAGTACTTC. It is translated as CSARAFQGAYQETQYF.

The chain employs TRBV5-1 and TRBJ2-7; tentative D call: TRBD2 (6 bases). Germline V gene sequence: CDR1 SGHRS, CDR2 YFSETQ. The CDR3 contains 11 residues. V was shortened by 5 bases and J by 6 bases, with 9 bases between the two germline ends. The CDR3 nucleotides read TGCGCCAGCAGAGGAGGGGCCGAGCAGTACTTC. Translated: CASRGGAEQYF.

J is TRBJ2-7 and V is TRBV5-1; D call uncertain. V was cut by 0 bases and J by 5 bases, with 15 bases left in between. This CDR3 spans 15 amino acids. Germline CDR1 reads SGHRS; CDR2 reads YFSETQ. CDR3 amino acids: CASSLEYRDLDEQYF. Here the CDR3 DNA reads TGCGCCAGCAGCTTGGAATACAGAGATCTGGACGAGCAGTACTTC.

The chain joins TRBV3-1 to TRBJ2-7, with D tentatively TRBD2 (5 bases). Germline lookup yields CDR1 LGHDT and CDR2 YNNKEL (reference sequence). The V end was cut by 3 bases, the J end by 0 bases, with 12 bases between. The CDR3 covers 15 residues. CDR3 bases: TGTGCCAGCAGCCACCGGAGGTCCGGCTCCTACGAGCAGTACTTC. Encoded protein: CASSHRRSGSYEQYF.

V is TRBV20-1 and J is TRBJ2-7, with 8 positions matching TRBD1. This CDR3 comprises 14 residues. CDR1 DFQATT and CDR2 SNEGSKA come from the germline V gene (reference sequence). The chain's CDR3 is CSAGPTGASYEQYF. The CDR3 region has the DNA TGCAGCGCTGGTCCGACAGGGGCCTCCTACGAGCAGTACTTC.

The chain uses TRBV29-1 and TRBJ1-2; 10 nucleotides align to TRBD1. From germline, CDR1 is SQVTM and CDR2 ANQGSEA. This CDR3 contains 13 residues. The J segment lost 6 bases and the V segment lost 4 bases, leaving 5 bases of the junction unmatched. The CDR3 reads CSVATGGIDGYTF. CDR3 nucleotides: TGCAGCGTTGCGACAGGGGGCATCGATGGCTACACCTTC.

This rearrangement joins TRBV20-1 to TRBJ2-7; D perhaps matches TRBD1 (6 bases). The CDR3 is 13 amino acids. Germline V gene sequence: CDR1 DFQATT, CDR2 SNEGSKA (reference sequence). V was cut by 5 bases and J by 5 bases, with 16 bases left in between. The CDR3 sequence is CSARFRGFNEQYF. The CDR3 DNA is TGCAGTGCTCGTTTCAGGGGTTTCAACGAGCAGTACTTC.

V usage is TRBV27 and J usage is TRBJ2-7; D is unresolved. V was shortened by 0 bases and J by 1 base, with 4 bases between the two germline ends. CDR1 is MNHEY, CDR2 SMNVEV, per germline (reference sequence). The CDR3 length is 13 residues. The CDR3 nucleotides read TGTGCCAGCAGTTTATCGCCATCCTACGAGCAGTACTTC. This sequence encodes CASSLSPSYEQYF.

The chain recombines TRBV27 with TRBJ2-5; D unclear. This CDR3 contains 13 residues. V was clipped by 0 bases and J by 7 bases, with 9 bases between them. The germline gives CDR1 MNHEY, CDR2 SMNVEV (reference sequence). The CDR3 loop is CASSLSGLGTQYF. CDR3 coding DNA: TGTGCCAGCAGTTTATCCGGGTTAGGGACCCAGTACTTC.

The CDR3 sequence: CASSQTSGGRYNEQFF. DNA for the CDR3: TGTGCCAGCAGCCAGACTAGCGGGGGGCGTTACAATGAGCAGTTCTTC. The rearrangement links TRBV7-2 to TRBJ2-1, with 13 bases that match TRBD2. The CDR3 runs to 16 residues. CDR1 and CDR2 (germline): SGHTA, FQGNSA. V dropped 5 bases and J dropped 4; count of bases not matched to a gene: 5.

On this clonotype: This sequence may be a read error, since a much larger clone differs from it by one base. V usage is TRBV7-9 and J usage is TRBJ2-3; D uncertain. The V and J ends lost 3 bases and 5 bases respectively, with 3 bases between them. The CDR3 is 11 residues long. The germline V gene encodes CDR1 SEHNR and CDR2 FQNEAQ (reference sequence). For the CDR3, the DNA is TGTGCCAGCAGCTTCAGAGATACGCAGTATTTT. Translation gives CASSFRDTQYF.

This chain connects TRBV5-4 to TRBJ2-7, with unresolved D. CDR3 length equals 14 residues. The V and J ends lost 0 bases and 0 bases respectively, with 7 bases between them. Germline V gene lookup returns CDR1 SGHNT and CDR2 YYREEE (reference sequence). The CDR3 protein is CASSLGRTSYEQYF. CDR3 sequence (DNA): TGTGCCAGCAGCTTGGGTAGGACCTCCTACGAGCAGTACTTC.

V and J are TRBV20-1 and TRBJ2-3; TRBD1 matches 9 bases. V lost 0 bases and J lost 5; bases outside the gene matches: 9. The CDR3 extends over 16 amino acids. In germline, CDR1 is DFQATT, CDR2 SNEGSKA (reference sequence). Here the CDR3 reads CSARDLTGGSVDTQYF. The DNA of the CDR3 is TGCAGTGCTAGAGATCTCACAGGGGGCTCGGTAGATACGCAGTATTTT.

The chain carries TRBV15 and TRBJ2-7, with 8 bases matching TRBD1. The junction had 14 bases not matched to a gene; V was cut back by 0 bases and J by 7 bases. This CDR3 is built from 17 residues. Germline CDR1 reads LNHNV; CDR2 reads YYDKDF (reference sequence). The CDR3 protein is CATSRETSGTGFGEQYF. The CDR3 DNA reads as TGTGCCACCAGCAGAGAAACTTCCGGGACAGGCTTTGGGGAGCAGTACTTC.

The chain is built from TRBV20-1 and TRBJ1-1; D is perhaps TRBD1 (5 bases). This CDR3 has 13 amino acids. The V gene lost 1 base and the J gene lost 1 base, with 7 bases spanning the gap. Germline V gene lookup returns CDR1 DFQATT and CDR2 SNEGSKA (reference sequence). CDR3 DNA sequence: TGCAGTGCTAGAGCTACAGGGAACACTGAAGCTTTCTTT. Protein product: CSARATGNTEAFF.

The V gene is TRBV27, the J gene TRBJ1-4; TRBD1 agrees at 7 bases. Germline trimming cut 5 bases from V and 7 bases from J; bases unmatched to any gene: 10. Germline V gene data show CDR1 as MNHEY and CDR2 as SMNVEV (reference sequence). The CDR3 extends over 15 amino acids. For the CDR3, the DNA is TGTGCCAGCAGTCTCCTGACAGGGACCGGTGAAAAACTGTTTTTT. Translation gives CASSLLTGTGEKLFF.

The CDR3 region has the DNA TGTGCCAGCAGCTTATACGAAGCAGATGAGCAGTTCTTC. Encoded protein: CASSLYEADEQFF. The V call is TRBV13, the J call TRBJ2-1; D ambiguous. In germline, CDR1 is PRHDT, CDR2 FYEKMQ (reference sequence). The CDR3 totals 13 residues. V shed 2 bases and J shed 8 bases, with 10 bases lying between them.

This chain joins TRBV5-4 and TRBJ1-2; the D gene is possibly TRBD1 (6 bases). Germline CDR1 SGHNT, CDR2 YYREEE (reference sequence). The V end was cut by 0 bases, the J end by 4 bases, with 10 bases between. There are 14 residues in the CDR3. The CDR3 nucleotides read TGTGCCAGCAGCTTGGAGGGGGGCGGCTATGGCTACACCTTC. Its protein product is CASSLEGGGYGYTF.

This chain links TRBV20-1 with TRBJ2-5; 10 nucleotides align to TRBD2. The germline V gene has CDR1 DFQATT and CDR2 SNEGSKA (reference sequence). Trimming cost V 0 bases and J 5 bases; bases outside gene matches: 12. The CDR3 runs to 17 residues. The CDR3 spells CSARDYSTGLAFETQYF. The CDR3 DNA is TGCAGTGCTAGAGATTACTCTACGGGACTAGCGTTTGAGACCCAGTACTTC.